One and the same sample provided the 23 T cell receptor beta chains below, sequenced in a study of T cells in Graves' hyperthyroidism and ophthalmopathy. Researchers took RNA transcripts and amplified the TCR beta CDR3 regions from them. The TCR CDR3 was amplified in a first-round RT-PCR using the HTBI primer set. TCRdb itself ran the multiplex PCR reads through MiXCR, one entry per CDR3 protein. The sample contains about 690,000 distinct CDR3 sequences, 15% to 20% of which appear only once. Source material: blood. All receptors come from a man aged 50 or older with Graves' hyperthyroidism.

The V call is TRBV3-1, the J call TRBJ1-2; unclear D gene. Trimming left V 1 base short and J 7 bases short, with 10 bases between. The germline gives CDR1 LGHDT, CDR2 YNNKEL (reference sequence). This CDR3 spans 13 amino acids. The CDR3 protein is CASSQGTVFGYTF. The CDR3 nucleotides are TGTGCCAGCAGCCAAGGGACCGTATTTGGCTACACCTTC.

This clonotype occurred a few times. The chain is built from TRBV9 and TRBJ2-7; TRBD2 agrees at 14 bases. The junction had 8 bases not matched to a gene; V was cut back by 3 bases and J by 3 bases. The CDR3 extends over 17 amino acids. Germline CDR1 reads SGDLS; CDR2 reads YYNGEE. CDR3 loop: CASSAGTSGRGYYEQYF. The CDR3 nucleotides are TGTGCCAGCAGCGCCGGGACTAGCGGGAGAGGTTACTACGAGCAGTACTTC.

The chain combines TRBV30 with TRBJ2-7; 10 bases fit TRBD1. The germline CDR1 and CDR2 sequences are GTSNPN and SVGIG (reference sequence). The CDR3 totals 13 residues. The V and J ends lost 4 bases and 5 bases, in that order; junction bases with no gene match: 5. The CDR3 loop reads CAWKDRGPNEQYF. The DNA of the CDR3 is TGTGCCTGGAAAGACAGGGGGCCAAACGAGCAGTACTTC.

This clonotype was detected a few times. This chain links TRBV5-4 with TRBJ2-1, with D perhaps TRBD2 (7 bases). The CDR3 covers 14 residues. Germline lookup yields CDR1 SGHNT and CDR2 YYREEE (reference sequence). The V gene lost 0 bases and the J gene lost 10 bases, with 14 bases spanning the gap. The CDR3: CASSLGGALAEQFF. The CDR3 DNA follows: TGTGCCAGCAGCTTGGGGGGGGCACTAGCGGAGCAGTTCTTC.

This chain connects TRBV6-2 or TRBV6-3 to TRBJ2-1, with a tentative D call TRBD1 (6 bases). In germline, CDR1 is MNHEY, CDR2 SVGEGT. This CDR3 spans 15 amino acids. Trimming pared 7 bases from V and 4 bases from J, leaving 17 bases between. CDR3 DNA sequence: TGTGCCAGCACGGAGGACAGCACCTCATACAATGAGCAGTTCTTC. Translating gives CASTEDSTSYNEQFF.

This clonotype was counted ten times or more. The rearrangement links TRBV30 to TRBJ2-7; D is ambiguous. The CDR3 contains 14 residues. V lost 4 bases and J lost 0, with 13 bases in between. Germline-derived CDR1 and CDR2 are GTSNPN and SVGIG (reference sequence). The CDR3 DNA reads TGTGCCTGGAAAAAGGCAGCGAGCTCCTACGAGCAGTACTTC. The encoded protein is CAWKKAASSYEQYF.

In its sample, this clonotype was seen many times. CDR3 bases: TGTGCCACCAGCAGAGAGAGGACAGGGGATGGCTACACCTTC. Translation: CATSRERTGDGYTF. The J gene is TRBJ1-2, the V gene TRBV15; 9 positions agree with TRBD1. V gave up 0 bases and J gave up 6 bases; unmatched junction bases: 2. The V gene's germline CDR1 is LNHNV and CDR2 YYDKDF (reference sequence). The CDR3 is made up of 14 amino acids.

Note on this clonotype: This may arise from a read error, as a much more abundant clone is one base away. This chain uses TRBV28 with TRBJ1-2; D perhaps matches TRBD1 (5 bases). The V end lost 7 bases, the J end lost 4 bases, and 13 bases lay between the germline ends. The CDR3 extends over 13 amino acids. Germline CDR1 is MDHEN and CDR2 is SYDVKM. In nucleotides, the CDR3 is TGTGCCAGCACCCTAGGGGAGTCCTATGGCTACACCTTC. Translation gives CASTLGESYGYTF.

This clonotype was counted only a few times. J is TRBJ2-1 and V is TRBV6-1, with TRBD2 identical over 13 bases. Unmatched junction bases numbered 4, after V lost 4 bases and J lost 10 bases. Germline V lookup: CDR1 MNHNS, CDR2 SASEGT. CDR3 length equals 14 residues. CDR3 residues: CASSAGLAGDEQFF. The CDR3 bases are TGTGCCAGCAGTGCAGGACTAGCGGGAGACGAGCAGTTCTTC.

This chain connects TRBV7-9 to TRBJ1-4, with 9 bases matching TRBD1. The ends lost 5 bases at V and 4 bases at J; junction bases unmatched: 8. CDR3 length: 16 amino acids. Germline V CDR1 and CDR2: SEHNR, FQNEAQ (reference sequence). In DNA form, the CDR3 reads TGTGCCAGCAGCCCCCCTCCGGGACAGGGTAATGAAAAACTGTTTTTT. Its protein is CASSPPPGQGNEKLFF.

V and J are TRBV12-3 or TRBV12-4 and TRBJ1-4, with 8 bases lining up with TRBD1. Unmatched junction bases numbered 7, after V lost 5 bases and J lost 8 bases. The CDR3 is made up of 14 amino acids. CDR3 nucleotides: TGTGCCAGCAGTCCAGGGGGCTCAAGAGAAAAACTGTTTTTT. This encodes CASSPGGSREKLFF.

This clonotype was picked up many times. The V and J genes are TRBV19 and TRBJ1-1; 8 bases agree with TRBD1. The germline gives CDR1 LNHDA, CDR2 SQIVND (reference sequence). The CDR3 has 16 amino acids. The V segment lost 5 bases and the J segment 5 bases; nucleotides outside the gene matches: 13. Written as DNA, the CDR3 is TGTGCCAGTAGTTTGAGGGACAGGAGCCTTCTAACTGAAGCTTTCTTT. Protein sequence: CASSLRDRSLLTEAFF. Using reference TRBV19 and TRBJ1-1 for the parts outside the CDR3, the full variable domain is DGGITQSPKYLFRKEGQNVTLSCEQNLNHDAMYWYRQDPGQGLRLIYYSQIVNDFQKGDIAEGYSVSREKKESFPLTVTSAQKNPTAFYLCASSLRDRSLLTEAFFGQGTRLTVV.

This rearrangement joins TRBV11-2 to TRBJ2-7; TRBD1 is a possible D gene (5 bases). Per the germline V gene, CDR1 is SGHAT and CDR2 is FQNNGV. The CDR3 extends over 13 amino acids. With 1 base removed from V and 8 bases from J, the gap between germline ends came to 12 bases. CDR3 in amino acids: CASSLVVGAKQYF. The CDR3 DNA follows: TGTGCCAGCAGCTTAGTTGTAGGGGCCAAGCAGTACTTC.

The V call is TRBV4-3, the J call TRBJ1-2; D is possibly TRBD1 (5 bases). This CDR3 contains 16 residues. Germline V gives CDR1 LGHNA, CDR2 YSLEER. Trimming removed 3 bases from V and 1 base from J, with 15 bases in between. This chain's CDR3 is CASSHVTGTLNYGYTF. The CDR3 bases are TGCGCCAGCAGCCACGTGACCGGGACCCTTAACTATGGCTACACCTTC.

This clonotype appeared many times. V is TRBV2 and J is TRBJ1-1; perhaps TRBD1 as D (6 bases). There are 14 residues in the CDR3. Germline CDR1 reads SNHLY; CDR2 reads FYNNEI. Deletions cut 0 bases from V and 7 bases from J, with 12 bases between. CDR3 nucleotide sequence: TGTGCCAGCAGTGAAGCAGGGGGGAAAGGTGAAGCTTTCTTT. It yields the protein CASSEAGGKGEAFF.

The table lists this clonotype with many counts. In DNA form, the CDR3 reads TGTGCCAGCAGTTACTCGCAGTCCCGTGAGCAGTTCTTC. Translated: CASSYSQSREQFF. This chain joins TRBV6-2 or TRBV6-3 and TRBJ2-1; D uncertain. CDR3 length: 13 amino acids. Trimming took 0 bases from V and 9 from J, leaving 9 bases between them. Germline CDR1 reads MNHEY; CDR2 reads SVGEGT.

This clonotype has a count of ten or more. J is TRBJ2-7 and V is TRBV20-1; D unresolved. Germline loops: CDR1 DFQATT, CDR2 SNEGSKA (reference sequence). V was trimmed by 3 bases and J by 2 bases, leaving 8 bases between them. This CDR3 contains 12 residues. The CDR3 spells CSASDTTYEQYF. CDR3 DNA: TGCAGTGCTAGCGATACCACCTACGAGCAGTACTTC.

This clonotype was counted between two and nine times. The chain has TRBV3-1 and TRBJ1-2; 8 bases are a match to TRBD1. The germline CDR1 and CDR2 sequences are LGHDT and YNNKEL (reference sequence). The CDR3 sequence is 15 residues long. V lost 3 bases and J lost 2; bases outside the gene matches: 5. DNA of the CDR3: TGTGCCAGCAGCCATGGACAGGGCGACAACTATGGCTACACCTTC. This codes for CASSHGQGDNYGYTF.

The rearrangement links TRBV30 to TRBJ1-1; no definite D call. This CDR3 has 13 residues. The germline V and J ends were trimmed by 0 bases and 2 bases, with 7 bases remaining between them. Per germline, CDR1 GTSNPN and CDR2 SVGIG (reference sequence). DNA of the CDR3: TGTGCCTGGAGTGTACCCGGAAACACTGAAGCTTTCTTT. It specifies CAWSVPGNTEAFF.

The chain is built from TRBV7-9 and TRBJ2-1; possible D gene TRBD1, 5 bases. The germline gives CDR1 SEHNR, CDR2 FQNEAQ (reference sequence). V lost 2 bases, J lost 7 bases, and 12 bases lay in between. This CDR3 is 14 amino acids long. As DNA, the CDR3 is TGTGCCAGCAGCTTAATAGGGGCTGAAAATGAGCAGTTCTTC. This encodes CASSLIGAENEQFF. The entire variable domain, with the rest obtained from reference TRBV7-9 and TRBJ2-1, is as follows: DTGVSQNPRHKITKRGQNVTFRCDPISEHNRLYWYRQTLGQGPEFLTYFQNEAQLEKSRLLSDRFSAERPKGSFSTLEIQRTEQGDSAMYLCASSLIGAENEQFFGPGTRLTVL.

The CDR3 spells CASSSYSTYEQYF. As DNA, the CDR3 is TGTGCCAGCAGCTCCTATTCCACCTACGAGCAGTACTTC. This chain uses TRBV5-8 with TRBJ2-7, with D hard to call. This CDR3 has 13 amino acids. Germline CDR1 reads SGHTS; CDR2 reads YDEGEE. V was cut by 3 bases and J by 2 bases, with 9 bases left in between.

Many counts were recorded for this clonotype. The chain combines TRBV7-2 with TRBJ1-2; 7 bases are shared with TRBD1. From germline, CDR1 is SGHTA and CDR2 FQGNSA. This CDR3 region has 16 residues. V dropped 1 base and J dropped 8; count of bases not matched to a gene: 13. The CDR3: CASSLEGGGMVWGYTF. In nucleotides, the CDR3 is TGTGCCAGCAGCTTAGAAGGGGGCGGGATGGTCTGGGGCTACACCTTC.

The sample holds a few counts of this clonotype. The chain is built from TRBV5-1 and TRBJ1-5, with 9 bases aligning to TRBD1. This CDR3 spans 14 amino acids. The germline CDR1 and CDR2 sequences are SGHRS and YFSETQ. Germline trimming cut 4 bases from V and 7 bases from J; bases unmatched to any gene: 6. CDR3 bases: TGCGCCAGCAGCACTGGGACAGGGAAACAGCCCCAGCATTTT. Its translation is CASSTGTGKQPQHF.